Sequencing of this TCR beta chain was carried out in a study of regulatory T cells in long-lasting Graves disease. Study-level points and caveats: Persistent disease showed a preference for TRBV28, TRBJ1-2 and TRBJ2-5. Accuracy might have suffered from few samples. For persistent Graves' patients, TCR diversity was lower than for newly diagnosed ones.

Trimming shortened V by 7 bases and J by 7 bases, and 10 bases separated the two germline ends. Looked up from germline, CDR1 is LGHDT and CDR2 is YNNKEL (reference sequence). CDR3 length: 12 amino acids. CDR3-region Arm-PCR and iRepertoire HTBI primers produced the TCR beta libraries. MiXCR, applied by TCRdb to the multiplex PCR reads, yields one record per CDR3 protein. In the table there are hundreds of thousands of distinct CDR3 sequences, about 20% of which are singletons. Time point of the sample: persistent/refractory GD, antithyroid drugs over 5 years with positive TRAb. Scientists built the TCR library using RNA that was extracted from PBMCs. Of note for this clonotype: What it binds is unknown.

This material consisted of peripheral blood mononuclear cells (PBMCs), taken when the disease was refractory, from a patient treated with antithyroid drugs. The gene calls are TRBV3-1 and TRBJ2-2, with D hard to call. This TCR derives from a female donor with Graves disease. The CDR3 coding sequence is TGTGCCAGCAACCTAGTACACGGGGAGCTGTTTTTT. Translation gives CASNLVHGELFF.